This TCR beta chain derives from a study of beta chain features in type 1 diabetes. The CDR3 loop spans 14 amino acids. The germline V gene has CDR1 MNHEY and CDR2 SMNVEV (reference sequence). V was trimmed by 4 bases and J by 0 bases, leaving 7 bases between them. Central memory, naive, regulatory and stem cell-like memory CD4+ cells were sorted by CD45RO/CCR7/CD25/CD127/CD95/CD27. What was sequenced were expressed TCRB transcripts, since all of the isolated RNA had been reverse transcribed. Sequenced by immunoSEQ multiplex PCR; TCRdb stores in-frame clones only, minus some. The table has about 650,000 clones, 9.5% to 15% seen once. Study outcomes and limitations: There was a moderate but significant shortening of TCRB CDR3s in all four CD4+ subsets of Type 1 diabetes patients. Sequencing of cDNA might inflate the share of cells that strongly express TCR.

About this clone itself: Its antigen is unknown.

The sample taken for sequencing was naive CD4+ T cells from blood. The chain is built from TRBV27 and TRBJ2-1, with D tentatively TRBD1 (5 bases). This clonotype originated in a man aged 30-40 years with type 1 diabetes. The CDR3 here is CASSSTDSYNEQFF. The CDR3 nucleotides are TGTGCCAGCAGTTCGACAGACTCCTACAATGAGCAGTTCTTC.